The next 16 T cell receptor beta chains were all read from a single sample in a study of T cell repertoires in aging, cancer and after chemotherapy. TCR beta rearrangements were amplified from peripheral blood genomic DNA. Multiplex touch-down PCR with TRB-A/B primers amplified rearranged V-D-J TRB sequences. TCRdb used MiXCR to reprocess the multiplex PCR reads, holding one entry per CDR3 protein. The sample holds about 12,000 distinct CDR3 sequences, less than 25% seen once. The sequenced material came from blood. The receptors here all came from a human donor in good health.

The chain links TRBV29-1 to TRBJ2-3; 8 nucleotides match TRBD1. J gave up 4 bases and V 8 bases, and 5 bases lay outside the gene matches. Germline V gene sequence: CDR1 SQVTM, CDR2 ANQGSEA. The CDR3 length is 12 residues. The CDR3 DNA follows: TGCAGCACCCGACAGGGGCCAGATACGCAGTATTTT. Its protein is CSTRQGPDTQYF.

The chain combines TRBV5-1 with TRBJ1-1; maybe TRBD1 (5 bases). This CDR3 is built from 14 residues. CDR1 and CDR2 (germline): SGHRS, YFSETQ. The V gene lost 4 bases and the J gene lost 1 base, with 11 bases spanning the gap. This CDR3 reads CASSGDGANTEAFF. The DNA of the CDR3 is TGCGCCAGCAGCGGAGACGGGGCGAACACTGAAGCTTTCTTT.

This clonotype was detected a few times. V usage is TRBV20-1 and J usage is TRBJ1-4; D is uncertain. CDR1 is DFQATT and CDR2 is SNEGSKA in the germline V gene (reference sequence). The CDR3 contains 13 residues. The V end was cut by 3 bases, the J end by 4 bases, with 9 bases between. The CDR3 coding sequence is TGCAGTGCTAGTGGCAGTAATAATGAAAAACTGTTTTTT. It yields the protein CSASGSNNEKLFF.

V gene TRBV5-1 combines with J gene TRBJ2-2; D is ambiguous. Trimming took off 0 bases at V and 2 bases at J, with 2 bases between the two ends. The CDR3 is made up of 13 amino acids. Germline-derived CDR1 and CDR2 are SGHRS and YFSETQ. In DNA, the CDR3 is TGCGCCAGCAGCTTGGCCAACACCGGGGAGCTGTTTTTT. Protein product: CASSLANTGELFF.

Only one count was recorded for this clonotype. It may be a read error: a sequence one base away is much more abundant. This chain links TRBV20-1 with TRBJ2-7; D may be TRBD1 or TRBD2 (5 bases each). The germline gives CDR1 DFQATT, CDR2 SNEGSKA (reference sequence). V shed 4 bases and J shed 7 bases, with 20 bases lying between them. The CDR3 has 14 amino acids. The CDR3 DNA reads TGCAGTGCTACCCCAGACGGGACGAGGTATGAGCAGTACTTC. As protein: CSATPDGTRYEQYF.

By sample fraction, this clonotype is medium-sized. This CDR3 is CASSPTSGVETQYF. The DNA of the CDR3 is TGTGCCAGCAGTCCGACTAGCGGGGTAGAGACCCAGTACTTC. V is TRBV11-1 and J is TRBJ2-5; 11 bases agree with TRBD2. In germline, CDR1 is SGHAT, CDR2 FQDESV (reference sequence). Trimming removed 6 bases from V and 4 bases from J; junction bases left unmatched: 4. The CDR3 consists of 14 residues.

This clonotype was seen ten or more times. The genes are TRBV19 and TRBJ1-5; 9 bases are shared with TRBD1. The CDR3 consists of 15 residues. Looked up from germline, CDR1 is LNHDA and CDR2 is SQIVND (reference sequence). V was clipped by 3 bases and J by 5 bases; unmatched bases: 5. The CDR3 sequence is CASSISGTGYQPQHF. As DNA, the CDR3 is TGTGCCAGTAGTATTAGCGGGACAGGGTATCAGCCCCAGCATTTT.

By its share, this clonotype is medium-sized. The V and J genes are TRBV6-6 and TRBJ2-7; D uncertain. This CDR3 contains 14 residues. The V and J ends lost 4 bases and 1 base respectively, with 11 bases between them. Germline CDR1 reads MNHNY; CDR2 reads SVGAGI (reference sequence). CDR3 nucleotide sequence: TGTGCCAGCAGTTCCTTCGATTGGTCCTACGAGCAGTACTTC. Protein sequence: CASSSFDWSYEQYF.

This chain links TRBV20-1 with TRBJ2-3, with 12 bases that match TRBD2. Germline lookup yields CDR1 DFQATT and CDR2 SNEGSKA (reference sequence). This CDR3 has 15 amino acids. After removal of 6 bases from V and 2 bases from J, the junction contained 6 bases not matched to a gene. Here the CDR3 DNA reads TGCAGTGCCCCGTCTAGCGGGGGGGTCACAGATACGCAGTATTTT. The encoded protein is CSAPSSGGVTDTQYF.

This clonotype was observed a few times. The CDR3 region is CASTLSPNYGYTF. The CDR3, as DNA: TGTGCCAGCACCCTCTCTCCTAACTATGGCTACACCTTC. This sequence joins TRBV6-5 and TRBJ1-2; D not certain. Deletions cut 7 bases from V and 0 bases from J, with 9 bases between. This CDR3 comprises 13 residues. CDR1 is MNHEY and CDR2 is SVGAGI in the germline V gene.

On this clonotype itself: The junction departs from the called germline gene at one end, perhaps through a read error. The CDR3, as DNA: TGCGCCAGCAGCTGGGGACAGACTAAAGAGACCCAGTACTTC. Its protein is CASSWGQTKETQYF. The chain combines TRBV5-6 with TRBJ2-5, with TRBD1 matching 7 bases. The CDR3 loop spans 14 amino acids. From germline, CDR1 is SGHDT and CDR2 YYEEEE.

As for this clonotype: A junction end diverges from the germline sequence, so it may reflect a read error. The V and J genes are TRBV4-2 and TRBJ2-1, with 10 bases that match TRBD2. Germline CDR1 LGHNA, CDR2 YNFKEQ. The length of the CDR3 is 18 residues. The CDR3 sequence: CASSLEGSGGLTYNEQFF. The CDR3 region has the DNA TGCGCCAGCAGCTTGGAGGGTAGCGGGGGGCTCACCTACAATGAGCAGTTCTTC.

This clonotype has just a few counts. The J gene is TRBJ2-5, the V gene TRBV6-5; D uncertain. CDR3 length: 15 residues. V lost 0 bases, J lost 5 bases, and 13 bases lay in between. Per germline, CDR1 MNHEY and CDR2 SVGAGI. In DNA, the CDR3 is TGTGCCAGCAGTTACTCGATGTGGGCCGGGGAGACCCAGTACTTC. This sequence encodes CASSYSMWAGETQYF.

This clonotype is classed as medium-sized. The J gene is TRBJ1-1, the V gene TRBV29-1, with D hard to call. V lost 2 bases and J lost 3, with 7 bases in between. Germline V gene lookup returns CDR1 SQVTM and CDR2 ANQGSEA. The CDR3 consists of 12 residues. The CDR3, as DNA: TGCAGCGTTGAAATGGTGCACACTGAAGCTTTCTTT. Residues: CSVEMVHTEAFF.

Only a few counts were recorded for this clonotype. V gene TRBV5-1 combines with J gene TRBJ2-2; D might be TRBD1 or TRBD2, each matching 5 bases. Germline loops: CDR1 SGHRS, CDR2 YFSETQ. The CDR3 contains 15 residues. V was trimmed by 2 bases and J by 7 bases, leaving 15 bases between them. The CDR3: CASSFWQGRVGELFF. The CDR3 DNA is TGCGCCAGCAGCTTTTGGCAGGGACGGGTCGGGGAGCTGTTTTTT.

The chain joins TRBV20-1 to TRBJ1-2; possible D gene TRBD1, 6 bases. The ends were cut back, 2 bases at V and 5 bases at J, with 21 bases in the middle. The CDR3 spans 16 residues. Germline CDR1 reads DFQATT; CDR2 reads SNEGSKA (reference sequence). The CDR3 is CSARPLGAGVRYGYTF. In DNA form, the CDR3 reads TGCAGTGCTAGACCCTTAGGGGCAGGGGTTAGATATGGCTACACCTTC.